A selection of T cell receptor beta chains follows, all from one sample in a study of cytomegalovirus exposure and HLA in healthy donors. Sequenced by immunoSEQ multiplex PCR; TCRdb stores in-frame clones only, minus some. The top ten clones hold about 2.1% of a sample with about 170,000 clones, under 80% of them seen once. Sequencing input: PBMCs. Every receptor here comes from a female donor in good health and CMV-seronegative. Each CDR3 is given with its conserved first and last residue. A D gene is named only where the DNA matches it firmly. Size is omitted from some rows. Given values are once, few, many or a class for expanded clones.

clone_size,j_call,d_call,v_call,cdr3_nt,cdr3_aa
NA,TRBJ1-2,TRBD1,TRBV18,TGTGCCAGCTCACCTGAGACAGGGGGTAACTATGGCTACACCTTC,CASSPETGGNYGYTF
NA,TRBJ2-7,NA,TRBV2,TGTGCCAGCAGTGGGACAAGGGCAAGCTCCTACGAGCAGTACTTC,CASSGTRASSYEQYF
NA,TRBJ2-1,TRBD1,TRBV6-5,TGTGCCAGCACCCGGTGGGGGACAGGGGACAATGAGCAGTTCTTC,CASTRWGTGDNEQFF
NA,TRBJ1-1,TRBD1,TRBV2,TGTGCCAGCAGGCCTCCGGGACAGGGATACACTGAAGCTTTCTTT,CASRPPGQGYTEAFF
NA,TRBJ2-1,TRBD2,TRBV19,TGTGCCAGTAGTGCCGGGACTAGCAATGAGCAGTTCTTC,CASSAGTSNEQFF
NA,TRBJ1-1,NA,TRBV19,TGTGCCAGCACCCACCCCGGCGGGGGGTGGAACACTGAAGCTTTCTTT,CASTHPGGGWNTEAFF
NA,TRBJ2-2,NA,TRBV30,TGTGCCTGGATTCCAGCTGACAGGCCGAACACCGGGGAGCTGTTTTTT,CAWIPADRPNTGELFF
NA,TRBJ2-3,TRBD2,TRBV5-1,TGCGCCAGCAGCGACGGGACTAGCCGGAGTGCAGATACGCAGTATTTT,CASSDGTSRSADTQYF
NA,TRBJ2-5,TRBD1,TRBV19,TGTGCCAGTAGTGTCCGGGACAGGGACGGGACCCAGTACTTC,CASSVRDRDGTQYF
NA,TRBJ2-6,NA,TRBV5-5,TGTGCCAGCAGCTTGATTGGGGCTACAGGGGCCAACGTCCTGACTTTC,CASSLIGATGANVLTF
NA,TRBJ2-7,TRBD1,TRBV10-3,TGTGCCATTACCCGGGACAGGGGCTCGGAGCAGTACTTC,CAITRDRGSEQYF
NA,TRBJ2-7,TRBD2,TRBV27,TGTGCCAGCAGACTTAAACAAAGGACTAGCGGGGCACTGGGCTCCTACGAGCAGTACTTC,CASRLKQRTSGALGSYEQYF
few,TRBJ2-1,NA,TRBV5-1,TGCGCCAGCAGCACCCAGGGTACCTACAATGAGCAGTTCTTC,CASSTQGTYNEQFF
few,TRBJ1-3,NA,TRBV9,TGTGCCAGCAGCATGGGAGTTTTTGGAAACACCATATATTTT,CASSMGVFGNTIYF
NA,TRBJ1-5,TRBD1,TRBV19,TGTGCCAGTGCGGGTTCAGGGGGTGTTCATAGCAATCAGCCCCAGCATTTT,CASAGSGGVHSNQPQHF
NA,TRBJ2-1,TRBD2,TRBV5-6,TGTGCCAGCAGCTCCCCGGGACTAGTTACAAACGAGCAGTTCTTC,CASSSPGLVTNEQFF
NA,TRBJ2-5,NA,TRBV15,TGTGCCACCAGCAGAGATTGGATGGGAGAGGGCGAGCCGGGAGAGACCCAGTACTTC,CATSRDWMGEGEPGETQYF
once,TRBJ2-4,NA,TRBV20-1,TGCAGTGCTAGTAGGGGAAACATTCAGTACTTC,CSASRGNIQYF
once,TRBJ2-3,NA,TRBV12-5,TGTGCTAGTGGTTTGGTCCCACCCGGAGGGGGGGCGCAGTATTTT,CASGLVPPGGGAQYF
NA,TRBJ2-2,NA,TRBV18,TGTGCCAGCTCCCCTAGCGTTCTTGTGACCGGGGAGCTGTTTTTT,CASSPSVLVTGELFF
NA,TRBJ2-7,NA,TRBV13,TGTGCCAGCAGCTTAGAATGGGGCAGTTACTGCGAGCAGTACTTC,CASSLEWGSYCEQYF
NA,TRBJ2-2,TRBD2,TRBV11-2,TGTGCCAGCAGCTTGGGACTAGCGGGAGCCGGGGAGCTGTTTTTT,CASSLGLAGAGELFF
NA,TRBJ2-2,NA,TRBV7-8,TGTGCCAGCAGCTTAGCTTACGGGAGGAACACCGGGGAGCTGTTTTTT,CASSLAYGRNTGELFF
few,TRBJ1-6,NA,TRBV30,TGTGCCTGGAGTACAACCCCTAATTCACCCCTCCACTTT,CAWSTTPNSPLHF
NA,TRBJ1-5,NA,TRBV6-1,TGTGCCAGCAGTGCACTGGTAGGGGGAGGCAATCAGCCCCAGCATTTT,CASSALVGGGNQPQHF
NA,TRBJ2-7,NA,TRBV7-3,TGTGCCAGCAGCCCACAATCGGGGGCCTACGAGCAGTACTTC,CASSPQSGAYEQYF
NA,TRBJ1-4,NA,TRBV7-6,TGTGCCAGCAGCTTAGGTCCGGGGGTTGGTGAAAAACTGTTTTTT,CASSLGPGVGEKLFF
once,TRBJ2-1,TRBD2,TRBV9,TGTGCCAGCACCCACGGACTAGCGCTTCCCTACAATGAGCAGTTCTTC,CASTHGLALPYNEQFF
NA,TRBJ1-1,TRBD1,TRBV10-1,TGCGCCAGCAGCGGACAGGGGAGTACTGAAGCTTTCTTT,CASSGQGSTEAFF
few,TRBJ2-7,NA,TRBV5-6,TGTGCCAGCAGCTTCGCGGGGGTGTGGGGGGCGGAGCAGTACTTC,CASSFAGVWGAEQYF
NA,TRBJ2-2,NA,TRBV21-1,TGTGCCAGCAGCAAAAGTAATGACCTAACGGGCGGGGAGCTGTTTTTT,CASSKSNDLTGGELFF
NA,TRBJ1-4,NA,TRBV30,TGTGCCTCCGCAACAGGATATAATGAAAAACTGTTTTTT,CASATGYNEKLFF
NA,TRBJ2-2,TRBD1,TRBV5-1,TGCGCCAGCTCGGACAGGGGTGGAACCGGGGAGCTGTTTTTT,CASSDRGGTGELFF
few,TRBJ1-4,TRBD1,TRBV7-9,TGTGCCAGCAGCCCGGGACAGGCCTCCTCAGCGGCTAATGAAAAACTGTTTTTT,CASSPGQASSAANEKLFF
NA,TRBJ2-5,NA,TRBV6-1,TGTGCCAGCAGTGAGTTAGAGGGAGAGACCCAGTACTTC,CASSELEGETQYF
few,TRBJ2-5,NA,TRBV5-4,TGTGCCAGCAGCTTGGAGAGAAGGGAGGAGACCCAGTACTTC,CASSLERREETQYF
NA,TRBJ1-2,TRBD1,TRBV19,TGTGCCAGTAGCCAGACAGGGATTAGTGGCGGCTACACCTTC,CASSQTGISGGYTF
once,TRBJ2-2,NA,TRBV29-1,TGCAGCGTTGAGTCAGGGAACACCGGGGAGCTGTTTTTT,CSVESGNTGELFF
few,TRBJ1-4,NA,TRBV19,TGTGCCAGTAGTAGACAGAAGCCTAATGAAAAACTGTTTTTT,CASSRQKPNEKLFF
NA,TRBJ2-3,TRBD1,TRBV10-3,TGTGCCATCAGTGTATGGGGACAGGGGGCTGGAGATACGCAGTATTTT,CAISVWGQGAGDTQYF
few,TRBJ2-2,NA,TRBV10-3,TGTGCCATCAGGGCGTTTGACTCGAACACCGGGGAGCTGTTTTTT,CAIRAFDSNTGELFF
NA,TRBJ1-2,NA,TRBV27,TGTGCCAGCAGTGATGGGACAAAAAACTATGGCTACACCTTC,CASSDGTKNYGYTF
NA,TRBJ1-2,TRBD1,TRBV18,TGTGCCAGCTCACTTGGGACAGACCCTACCTATGGCTACACCTTC,CASSLGTDPTYGYTF
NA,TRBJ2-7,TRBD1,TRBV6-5,TGTGCCAGCAGTTACGAAAAAAACAGGGGAAACTACGAGCAGTACTTC,CASSYEKNRGNYEQYF
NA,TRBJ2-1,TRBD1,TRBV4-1,TGCGCCAGCAGCCAAACAGGGGGCACCTACAATGAGCAGTTCTTC,CASSQTGGTYNEQFF
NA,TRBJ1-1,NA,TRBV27,TGTGCCAGCAGTTTATCGGGGGGACCGGGCACTGAAGCTTTCTTT,CASSLSGGPGTEAFF
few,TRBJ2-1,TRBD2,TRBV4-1,TGCGCCAGCAAATGGGGACTAGCGGGAGCTCGGAATGAGCAGTTCTTC,CASKWGLAGARNEQFF
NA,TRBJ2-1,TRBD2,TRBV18,TGTGCCAGCTCACCACCTAGACGGACTACTAGCGGGAGGGCCCTGAATGAGCAGTTCTTC,CASSPPRRTTSGRALNEQFF
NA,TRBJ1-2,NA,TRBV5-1,TGCGCCAGCAGCTTGGACGGTTCGGACAAGGCTGGCTACACCTTC,CASSLDGSDKAGYTF
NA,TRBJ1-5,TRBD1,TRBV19,TGTGCCAGTGATACAGGGGGATGGCAGCCCCAGCATTTT,CASDTGGWQPQHF